Following are 20 T cell receptor beta chains from one sample sequenced in a study of blood T cell repertoires in COVID-19 (TCRdb year 2020). The library was made by the immunoSEQ multiplex PCR assay. As stored in TCRdb, this immuneACCESS dataset retains in-frame rearrangements with V and J assigned. A fraction of the clones does not appear; measured against another copy, unresolved V genes explain less than half of the discrepancy, and the remainder lacks a known reason. The sample table contains under 150,000 clones; only one count was recorded for about three quarters of them. Roughly 2% of the sample lies in the top ten. The sample comprised peripheral blood. These receptors originate from a woman in her 70s with acute or convalescent COVID-19.

The V gene is TRBV19, the J gene TRBJ2-2; D remains unclear. The CDR3 consists of 16 residues. Germline V gene data show CDR1 as LNHDA and CDR2 as SQIVND (reference sequence). V was clipped by 2 bases and J by 0 bases, with 10 bases between them. The CDR3 DNA reads as TGTGCCAGTAGTATATTCCCAGGATCGAACACCGGGGAGCTGTTTTTT. This sequence encodes CASSIFPGSNTGELFF.

The rearrangement joins TRBV25-1 to TRBJ2-2, with TRBD1 matching 8 bases. V lost 8 bases to trimming and J lost 5 bases; unmatched junction nucleotides: 13. CDR3 size: 16 residues. Germline-derived CDR1 and CDR2 are MGHDK and SYGVNS. The DNA for the CDR3 is TGTGCCAGCTCGGGCATTAGGACAGGGTGGACCGGGGAGCTGTTTTTT. Its translation: CASSGIRTGWTGELFF.

This sequence joins TRBV29-1 and TRBJ1-4; no clear D. V was trimmed by 4 bases and J by 3 bases, leaving 6 bases between them. The germline V gene encodes CDR1 SQVTM and CDR2 ANQGSEA. This CDR3 is built from 12 residues. CDR3 protein: CSVVAANEKLFF. The CDR3 nucleotides read TGCAGCGTTGTGGCGGCTAATGAAAAACTGTTTTTT.

This chain links TRBV5-1 with TRBJ1-1; perhaps TRBD1 as D (5 bases). Germline V gene sequence: CDR1 SGHRS, CDR2 YFSETQ. V gave up 4 bases and J gave up 2 bases, with 9 bases separating them. The CDR3 totals 13 residues. CDR3 DNA sequence: TGCGCCAGCAGCCGCGGGGGTAACACTGAAGCTTTCTTT. It translates to CASSRGGNTEAFF.

This clone was seen only once. J is TRBJ2-2 and V is TRBV4-3; D remains unclear. There are 16 residues in the CDR3. Germline V lookup: CDR1 LGHNA, CDR2 YSLEER. V lost 0 bases and J 2 bases, leaving 10 bases between the germline ends. The CDR3 coding sequence is TGCGCCAGCAGCCAAGATCCCGGGTCCAACACCGGGGAGCTGTTTTTT. This translates into CASSQDPGSNTGELFF.

The chain combines TRBV5-6 with TRBJ2-5, with 9 bases that match TRBD2. Per germline, CDR1 SGHDT and CDR2 YYEEEE. The CDR3 consists of 14 residues. The J segment lost 3 bases and the V segment lost 6 bases, leaving 6 bases of the junction unmatched. CDR3 nucleotides: TGTGCCAGCACCCTGGGACTAGCAGAAGAGACCCAGTACTTC. Protein product: CASTLGLAEETQYF.

This chain connects TRBV6-1 to TRBJ2-7, with D tentatively TRBD1 (6 bases). The CDR3 length is 16 residues. Trimming pared 3 bases from V and 3 bases from J, leaving 18 bases between. The germline gives CDR1 MNHNS, CDR2 SASEGT. CDR3 in amino acids: CASSEGAGDTLYEQYF. As DNA, the CDR3 is TGTGCCAGCAGTGAGGGGGCAGGGGATACCCTCTACGAGCAGTACTTC.

This clone occurred a few times. This sequence joins TRBV10-3 and TRBJ1-4, with D possibly TRBD1 on 5 matching bases. The V end lost 8 bases, the J end lost 2 bases, and 12 bases lay between the germline ends. This CDR3 region has 14 residues. Germline V gene data show CDR1 as ENHRY and CDR2 as SYGVKD. CDR3 amino acids: CAISQGATNEKLFF. CDR3 bases: TGTGCCATCTCCCAAGGGGCTACTAATGAAAAACTGTTTTTT.

This clone was seen only once. The chain employs TRBV5-8 and TRBJ2-5; no definite D call. Trimming took off 6 bases at V and 9 bases at J, with 15 bases between the two ends. The CDR3 length is 12 residues. Per germline, CDR1 SGHTS and CDR2 YDEGEE. In nucleotides, the CDR3 is TGTGCCAGCACCCGGTCCAAGGCGGCCCAGTACTTC. It yields the protein CASTRSKAAQYF.

The chain has TRBV11-3 and TRBJ1-1; 10 bases map to TRBD1. Germline trimming cut 5 bases from V and 8 bases from J; bases unmatched to any gene: 2. The CDR3 sequence is 12 residues long. The germline V gene encodes CDR1 SGHNT and CDR2 YENEEA. CDR3 DNA sequence: TGTGCCAGCAGCCTGGACAGGGGGGAAGCTTTCTTT. The encoded protein is CASSLDRGEAFF.

This clone was found a few times. V gene TRBV6-5 combines with J gene TRBJ1-4, with TRBD1 as a possible D gene (5 bases). The V gene lost 6 bases and the J gene lost 5 bases, with 16 bases spanning the gap. Germline V CDR1 and CDR2: MNHEY, SVGAGI. CDR3 length equals 15 residues. The CDR3 coding sequence is TGTGCCAGCAGGCCCGGGGGGTCCCTAAATGAAAAACTGTTTTTT. This gives the protein CASRPGGSLNEKLFF.

The chain links TRBV7-9 to TRBJ1-4; D might be TRBD1 (6 bases). Germline V gives CDR1 SEHNR, CDR2 FQNEAQ (reference sequence). The CDR3 loop spans 15 amino acids. The V end was cut by 2 bases, the J end by 5 bases, with 12 bases between. The CDR3 region is CASSLLGHKNEKLFF. CDR3 DNA sequence: TGTGCCAGCAGCTTACTGGGACACAAAAATGAAAAACTGTTTTTT.

The rearrangement links TRBV6-5 to TRBJ2-5, with D hard to call. This CDR3 is 13 amino acids long. V was clipped by 0 bases and J by 8 bases, with 10 bases between them. Germline V CDR1 and CDR2: MNHEY, SVGAGI. CDR3 protein: CASSYSTFDTQYF. CDR3 in DNA: TGTGCCAGCAGTTACTCGACTTTTGATACCCAGTACTTC.

This rearrangement joins TRBV5-1 to TRBJ2-5, with TRBD2 as a possible D gene (6 bases). The CDR3 is 13 amino acids. V was clipped by 2 bases and J by 5 bases, with 10 bases between them. Germline V lookup: CDR1 SGHRS, CDR2 YFSETQ. In DNA, the CDR3 is TGCGCCAGCAGCTTAACGGGGGAGGAGACCCAGTACTTC. Its protein product is CASSLTGEETQYF.

The V gene is TRBV9, the J gene TRBJ1-1; 9 bases agree with TRBD1. The CDR3 covers 14 residues. Germline-derived CDR1 and CDR2 are SGDLS and YYNGEE. Trimming took 2 bases from V and 2 from J; bases not matched to a gene: 1. In nucleotides, the CDR3 is TGTGCCAGCAGCGTGACAGGGGGAAACACTGAAGCTTTCTTT. Its protein product is CASSVTGGNTEAFF.

The rearrangement links TRBV6-5 to TRBJ2-1; D remains ambiguous. The CDR3 spans 15 residues. V was clipped by 5 bases and J by 2 bases, with 13 bases between them. The germline V gene encodes CDR1 MNHEY and CDR2 SVGAGI. The DNA of the CDR3 is TGTGCCAGCAGTACGACCCAACGGGCCTACAATGAGCAGTTCTTC. Protein: CASSTTQRAYNEQFF.

This chain connects TRBV6-5 to TRBJ2-7, with D tentatively TRBD1 (6 bases). The CDR3 covers 14 residues. V dropped 3 bases and J dropped 1 base, with 10 bases sitting between them. Germline V gene data show CDR1 as MNHEY and CDR2 as SVGAGI. The CDR3 loop reads CASSYLGGSYEQYF. In DNA, the CDR3 is TGTGCCAGCAGTTATTTAGGGGGTTCCTACGAGCAGTACTTC.

This clone appeared a few times. J is TRBJ1-4 and V is TRBV3-1 (or the pseudogene TRBV3-2), with 7 bases matching TRBD1. The V segment lost 3 bases and the J segment 8 bases; nucleotides outside the gene matches: 6. CDR3 length: 14 residues. Germline V gives CDR1 LGHDT, CDR2 YNNKEL (reference sequence). This chain's CDR3 is CASSQRTGREKLFF. CDR3 in DNA: TGTGCCAGCAGCCAGAGGACAGGTCGGGAAAAACTGTTTTTT.

The chain is built from TRBV20-1 and TRBJ1-1; possible D gene TRBD1, 5 bases. The CDR3 is 13 amino acids. In germline, CDR1 is DFQATT, CDR2 SNEGSKA (reference sequence). Trimming cost V 3 bases and J 0 bases, with 8 bases left between them. This CDR3 reads CSASTGMNTEAFF. The CDR3 region has the DNA TGCAGTGCTAGTACAGGCATGAACACTGAAGCTTTCTTT.

V gene TRBV5-4 combines with J gene TRBJ2-1; 15 nucleotides match TRBD2. This CDR3 spans 19 amino acids. Germline CDR1 SGHNT, CDR2 YYREEE (reference sequence). V dropped 4 bases and J dropped 1; count of bases not matched to a gene: 9. In DNA, the CDR3 is TGTGCCAGCAGCCCCGGACTAGCGGGGGGGACGAGGTCCTACAATGAGCAGTTCTTC. Amino acids: CASSPGLAGGTRSYNEQFF.